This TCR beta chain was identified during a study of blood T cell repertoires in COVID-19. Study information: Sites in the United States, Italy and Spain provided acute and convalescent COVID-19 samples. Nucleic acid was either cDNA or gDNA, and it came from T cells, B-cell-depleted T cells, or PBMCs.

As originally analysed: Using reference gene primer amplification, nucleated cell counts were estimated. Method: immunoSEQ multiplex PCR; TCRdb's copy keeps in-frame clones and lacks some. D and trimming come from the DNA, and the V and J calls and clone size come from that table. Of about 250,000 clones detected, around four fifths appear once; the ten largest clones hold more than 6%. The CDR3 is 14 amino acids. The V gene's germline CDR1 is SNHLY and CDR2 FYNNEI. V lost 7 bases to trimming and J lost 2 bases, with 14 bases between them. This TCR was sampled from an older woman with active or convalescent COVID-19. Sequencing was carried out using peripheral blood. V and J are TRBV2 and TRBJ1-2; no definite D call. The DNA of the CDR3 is TGTGCCAGCACTCTTGACCCGGAGAACTATGGCTACACCTTC. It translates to CASTLDPENYGYTF. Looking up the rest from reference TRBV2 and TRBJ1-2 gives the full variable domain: EPEVTQTPSHQVTQMGQEVILRCVPISNHLYFYWYRQILGQKVEFLVSFYNNEISEKSEIFDDQFSVERPDGSNFTLKIRSTKLEDSAMYFCASTLDPENYGYTFGSGTRLTVV.